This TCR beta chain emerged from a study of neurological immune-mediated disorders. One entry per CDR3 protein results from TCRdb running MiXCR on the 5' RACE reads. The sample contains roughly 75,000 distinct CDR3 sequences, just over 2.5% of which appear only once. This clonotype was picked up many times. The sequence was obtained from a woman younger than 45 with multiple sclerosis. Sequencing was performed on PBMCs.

Here the CDR3 reads CSASSGAPQNEQFF. The DNA for the CDR3 is TGCAGTGCTAGCTCGGGAGCCCCTCAGAATGAGCAGTTCTTC. V gene TRBV20-1 combines with J gene TRBJ2-1; maybe TRBD2 (6 bases). V gave up 3 bases and J gave up 7 bases, with 16 bases separating them. CDR3 size: 14 residues. Germline values: CDR1 DFQATT, CDR2 SNEGSKA (reference sequence).